Each of the 15 T cell receptor beta chains below was sequenced from the same sample in a study of OX40 agonist ivuxolimab in advanced cancers. Produced via immunoSEQ multiplex PCR; TCRdb's table is partial and in-frame only. Of 50,000 to 75,000 clones detected, roughly 87% appear once; the ten largest clones hold just over 0.6%. This specimen consisted of CD4+ or CD8+ T cells sorted from blood, obtained in a trial of the OX40 agonist ivuxolimab. The origin of the receptors is an adult with an advanced solid tumor such as melanoma, head and neck, liver or kidney cancer.

The chain uses TRBV28 and TRBJ1-2; TRBD1 matches at 7 bases. J was trimmed by 7 bases and V by 7 bases; bases with no gene match: 12. Germline V lookup: CDR1 MDHEN, CDR2 SYDVKM. The length of the CDR3 is 14 residues. The CDR3 DNA sequence: TGTGCCAGCATCCGGGTGGGAGGGGGCTCTGGCTACACCTTC. Protein product: CASIRVGGGSGYTF.

The chain joins TRBV28 to TRBJ1-2, with D perhaps matching TRBD1 (6 bases). The CDR3 is made up of 14 amino acids. The V end was cut by 4 bases, the J end by 2 bases, with 11 bases between. The germline V gene encodes CDR1 MDHEN and CDR2 SYDVKM. CDR3 nucleotide sequence: TGTGCCAGCAGTTCAGGGGTCGTCAACTATGGCTACACCTTC. Its protein is CASSSGVVNYGYTF.

This chain uses TRBV9 with TRBJ2-3, with 7 bases that match TRBD2. V lost 0 bases, J lost 1 base, and 2 bases stayed unmatched. Germline V gene sequence: CDR1 SGDLS, CDR2 YYNGEE. The CDR3 is 15 amino acids. The CDR3: CASSVEAGGTDTQYF. The CDR3 DNA is TGTGCCAGCAGCGTAGAGGCGGGAGGCACAGATACGCAGTATTTT.

Details on this clone: One end of the junction is discordant with germline, which a read error may explain. The chain combines TRBV2 with TRBJ1-5, with TRBD1 as a possible D gene (6 bases). Germline V gene sequence: CDR1 SNHLY, CDR2 FYNNEI. This CDR3 has 15 amino acids. Written as DNA, the CDR3 is TGTGCCAGCAGTGCCCCAGGGGCAAGGGTTCAGTCCCAGCATTTT. Its translation: CASSAPGARVQSQHF. Together with reference TRBV2 and TRBJ1-5, the CDR3 gives the full variable domain: EPEVTQTPSHQVTQMGQEVILRCVPISNHLYFYWYRQILGQKVEFLVSFYNNEISEKSEIFDDQFSVERPDGSNFTLKIRSTKLEDSAMYFCASSAPGARVQSQHFGDGTRLSIL.

The genes are TRBV2 and TRBJ2-7; 7 nucleotides agree with TRBD1. Germline assignment: CDR1 SNHLY and CDR2 FYNNEI. With V trimmed by 6 bases and J by 4 bases, 9 bases remained unmatched. The length of the CDR3 is 14 residues. CDR3 in amino acids: CASRPEGALYEQYF. Written as DNA, the CDR3 is TGTGCCAGCAGGCCCGAGGGGGCCCTATACGAGCAGTACTTC. Using reference TRBV2 and TRBJ2-7 for the parts outside the CDR3, the full variable domain is EPEVTQTPSHQVTQMGQEVILRCVPISNHLYFYWYRQILGQKVEFLVSFYNNEISEKSEIFDDQFSVERPDGSNFTLKIRSTKLEDSAMYFCASRPEGALYEQYFGPGTRLTVT.

The J gene is TRBJ1-2, the V gene TRBV19; the D is unclear. Germline V CDR1 and CDR2: LNHDA, SQIVND (reference sequence). Between the trimmed V and J ends, which lost 3 bases and 2 bases, there was a span of 7 bases. This CDR3 contains 13 residues. For the CDR3, the DNA is TGTGCCAGTAGTATGAACAGCAACTATGGCTACACCTTC. This codes for CASSMNSNYGYTF.

The chain couples TRBV5-1 to TRBJ1-2, with unresolved D. The CDR3 consists of 12 residues. V was trimmed by 0 bases and J by 4 bases, leaving 4 bases between them. Germline V CDR1 and CDR2: SGHRS, YFSETQ. The CDR3 nucleotides read TGCGCCAGCAGCTTGGAGGGCTATGGCTACACCTTC. As protein: CASSLEGYGYTF.

This chain connects TRBV18 to TRBJ2-7; no definite D call. V shed 1 base and J shed 6 bases, with 7 bases lying between them. From germline, CDR1 is KGHSH and CDR2 LQKENI. This CDR3 has 12 amino acids. The CDR3 DNA reads TGTGCCAGCTCACCACTTCCGGGCGAGCAGTACTTC. The encoded protein is CASSPLPGEQYF.

The CDR3 reads CASRLGLAGANTGELFF. The CDR3 nucleotides read TGCGCCAGCAGACTGGGGCTAGCGGGCGCGAACACCGGGGAGCTGTTTTTT. This chain uses TRBV5-1 with TRBJ2-2; 8 bases match TRBD2. This CDR3 spans 17 amino acids. CDR1 is SGHRS, CDR2 YFSETQ, per germline. V lost 5 bases to trimming and J lost 0 bases; unmatched junction nucleotides: 9.

The chain is built from TRBV5-1 and TRBJ2-7, with 9 bases lining up with TRBD2. Trimming at V came to 2 bases and at J to 3 bases, leaving 6 bases not matched to a gene. The CDR3 contains 15 residues. CDR1 and CDR2 (germline): SGHRS, YFSETQ. The CDR3 here is CASSFLAGKVYEQYF. The CDR3, as DNA: TGCGCCAGCAGCTTCCTAGCGGGAAAAGTCTACGAGCAGTACTTC.

DNA of the CDR3: TGTGCCAGCGGAAAGGCAACCTCTAACTATGGCTACACCTTC. This sequence encodes CASGKATSNYGYTF. The chain joins TRBV6-1 to TRBJ1-2; D unclear. This CDR3 region has 14 residues. Germline-derived CDR1 and CDR2 are MNHNS and SASEGT. Trimming left V 8 bases short and J 0 bases short, with 13 bases between.

The V call is TRBV6-5, the J call TRBJ2-5; 8 bases align to TRBD2. CDR1 is MNHEY and CDR2 is SVGAGI in the germline V gene. The CDR3 runs 14 residues. V lost 6 bases to trimming and J lost 2 bases; unmatched junction nucleotides: 5. The chain's CDR3 is CASRFAGGQETQYF. CDR3 coding DNA: TGTGCCAGCAGATTTGCGGGGGGACAAGAGACCCAGTACTTC.

The chain couples TRBV29-1 to TRBJ1-2, with a possible D match to TRBD1 (5 bases). The V end lost 7 bases, the J end lost 6 bases, and 12 bases lay between the germline ends. The CDR3 has 11 amino acids. The germline gives CDR1 SQVTM, CDR2 ANQGSEA. This CDR3 is CSASGYDGYTF. CDR3 nucleotide sequence: TGCAGCGCTTCAGGGTACGATGGCTACACCTTC.

The chain carries TRBV7-2 and TRBJ2-5, with TRBD2 matching over 16 bases. The CDR3 extends over 16 amino acids. Trimming removed 5 bases from V and 5 bases from J; junction bases left unmatched: 5. Germline V gene lookup returns CDR1 SGHTA and CDR2 FQGNSA. CDR3 protein: CASSTGLAGGRETQYF. CDR3 DNA sequence: TGTGCCAGCAGCACGGGACTAGCGGGAGGGAGGGAGACCCAGTACTTC. Combining the CDR3 with reference TRBV7-2 and TRBJ2-5 gives the whole variable domain GAGVSQSPSNKVTEKGKDVELRCDPISGHTALYWYRQSLGQGLEFLIYFQGNSAPDKSGLPSDRFSAERTGGSVSTLTIQRTQQEDSAVYLCASSTGLAGGRETQYFGPGTRLLVL.

The chain carries TRBV11-2 and TRBJ1-1; D gene ambiguous. Trimming pared 0 bases from V and 4 bases from J, leaving 6 bases between. CDR1 is SGHAT, CDR2 FQNNGV, per germline. The CDR3 is 13 residues long. CDR3 protein: CASSLDRATEAFF. CDR3 sequence (DNA): TGTGCCAGCAGCTTAGACCGGGCCACTGAAGCTTTCTTT.